Below are 30 T cell receptor beta chains sequenced from a single sample in a study of T cells in Graves' hyperthyroidism and ophthalmopathy. The CDR3 regions of TCR beta were amplified from RNA transcripts. Researchers ran a first-round RT-PCR on the TCR CDR3 using the HTBI primer set. MiXCR, applied by TCRdb to the multiplex PCR reads, yields one record per CDR3 protein. The sample has 450,000 to 650,000 distinct CDR3 sequences; 14% are singletons. The sequenced material came from blood. The source of these receptors is a woman aged 18-29 years with Graves' ophthalmopathy.

This clonotype has a handful of counts. The V and J genes are TRBV4-1 and TRBJ2-7, with D tentatively TRBD1 (6 bases). Germline CDR1 and CDR2: MGHRA and YSYEKL. The V end lost 0 bases, the J end lost 5 bases, and 14 bases lay between the germline ends. The CDR3 is 15 amino acids. Here the CDR3 DNA reads TGCGCCAGCAGCCAAGAGAACAGGGAAGTACACGAGCAGTACTTC. It translates to CASSQENREVHEQYF.

This clonotype occurred many times. This chain uses TRBV7-8 with TRBJ1-1; the D gene is possibly TRBD1 (5 bases). Germline CDR1 and CDR2: SGHVS and FQNEAQ. The CDR3 contains 15 residues. V was shortened by 5 bases and J by 4 bases, with 17 bases between the two germline ends. CDR3 amino acids: CASSPQSGQGTEAFF. DNA of the CDR3: TGTGCCAGCAGCCCCCAGTCCGGGCAGGGCACTGAAGCTTTCTTT.

As concerns this clonotype: A much larger clonotype is one base distant, so this may be a read error. This sequence joins TRBV24-1 and TRBJ2-2; 10 nucleotides match TRBD1. The CDR3 length is 15 residues. Germline-derived CDR1 and CDR2 are KGHDR and SFDVKD. CDR3 nucleotides: TGTGCCACCAGTGATGGACAGGGGGGTCCCGGGGAGCTGGTTTTT. This encodes CATSDGQGGPGELVF.

This clonotype was seen repeatedly, ten times or more. The chain is built from TRBV30 and TRBJ1-2; D not resolved. Trimming pared 7 bases from V and 4 bases from J, leaving 13 bases between. The germline CDR1 and CDR2 sequences are GTSNPN and SVGIG (reference sequence). This CDR3 has 12 residues. CDR3 coding DNA: TGTGCCTCCAGCCCCAACAGCTATGGCTACACCTTC. This gives the protein CASSPNSYGYTF. Full variable domain (rest looked up from reference TRBV30 and TRBJ1-2): SQTIHQWPATLVQPVGSPLSLECTVEGTSNPNLYWYRQAAGRGLQLLFYSVGIGQISSEVPQNLSASRPQDRQFILSSKKLLLSDSGFYLCASSPNSYGYTFGSGTRLTVV.

This clonotype was counted at least ten times. This sequence joins TRBV7-9 and TRBJ1-1, with D unclear. CDR3 length equals 15 residues. The V gene lost 1 base and the J gene lost 3 bases, with 12 bases spanning the gap. Germline V gene sequence: CDR1 SEHNR, CDR2 FQNEAQ (reference sequence). CDR3 sequence (DNA): TGTGCCAGCAGCTTAGTGGGAGGGAGGTACACTGAAGCTTTCTTT. Protein: CASSLVGGRYTEAFF.

This clonotype was recorded a few times. The rearrangement uses TRBV4-1 and TRBJ2-3; perhaps TRBD2 as D (5 bases). CDR1 is MGHRA, CDR2 YSYEKL, per germline. The CDR3 spans 14 residues. V gave up 5 bases and J gave up 6 bases, with 15 bases separating them. In DNA form, the CDR3 reads TGCGCCAGCAGCTCGATAGGACTGGCTGATACGCAGTATTTT. This translates into CASSSIGLADTQYF.

This clonotype showed up many times. The chain couples TRBV12-3 or TRBV12-4 to TRBJ2-1; 8 bases map to TRBD2. The length of the CDR3 is 15 residues. V shed 5 bases, J shed 0 bases, and the junction held 3 bases outside the gene matches. The CDR3 loop reads CASSRAGDSYNEQFF. The CDR3 DNA sequence: TGTGCCAGCAGTCGAGCGGGAGACTCCTACAATGAGCAGTTCTTC.

This chain links TRBV7-2 with TRBJ2-7; 16 positions agree with TRBD2. The CDR3 is 18 residues long. In germline, CDR1 is SGHTA, CDR2 FQGNSA. Germline trimming cut 5 bases from V and 5 bases from J; bases unmatched to any gene: 12. The CDR3 DNA is TGTGCCAGCAGCCAAAGACCCCCGGGACTAGCGGGAGGGGACGAGCAGTACTTC. Its translation is CASSQRPPGLAGGDEQYF.

This chain connects TRBV10-3 to TRBJ2-5; TRBD2 matches at 11 bases. The CDR3 is 12 amino acids. The V and J ends lost 11 bases and 3 bases, in that order; junction bases with no gene match: 2. Germline V gives CDR1 ENHRY, CDR2 SYGVKD. In DNA form, the CDR3 reads TGTGCCGTGGGACTAGCGGAAGAGACCCAGTACTTC. Translation: CAVGLAEETQYF.

At least ten counts were recorded for this clonotype. The chain couples TRBV29-1 to TRBJ2-1, with a weak D call TRBD1 (6 bases). V gave up 5 bases and J gave up 6 bases, with 20 bases separating them. The CDR3 has 15 residues. Looked up from germline, CDR1 is SQVTM and CDR2 is ANQGSEA. CDR3 loop: CSVLDNQGPTNEQFF. The CDR3 DNA sequence: TGCAGCGTTTTGGACAATCAGGGGCCCACCAATGAGCAGTTCTTC.

The gene calls are TRBV11-2 and TRBJ2-3; 8 bases are a match to TRBD1. V trimming: 8 bases; J trimming: 2 bases; junction bases outside the gene matches: 6. The CDR3 consists of 14 residues. The germline V gene encodes CDR1 SGHAT and CDR2 FQNNGV. CDR3 nucleotides: TGTGCCAGCCCCGGGACAGGTTTCACAGATACGCAGTATTTT. Translated, it gives CASPGTGFTDTQYF.

Points on this clonotype: A read error may be the cause here, since a much bigger clone is one base away. The gene calls are TRBV6-1 and TRBJ1-1; D call uncertain. This CDR3 is 15 amino acids long. In germline, CDR1 is MNHNS, CDR2 SASEGT. The CDR3, as DNA: TGTGTCAGCAGTGAAGTGATACTTATGAACACTGAAGCTTTCTTT. Translating it yields CVSSEVILMNTEAFF.

V gene TRBV27 combines with J gene TRBJ1-4; no firm D call. The V and J ends lost 2 bases and 4 bases respectively, with 11 bases between them. The CDR3 totals 15 residues. Germline V CDR1 and CDR2: MNHEY, SMNVEV (reference sequence). CDR3 nucleotide sequence: TGTGCCAGCAGTTTAAAGAGGGCCTATAATGAAAAACTGTTTTTT. Translating gives CASSLKRAYNEKLFF.

About this clonotype itself: A much larger clone differs from this one at a single base, so this may be a read error. This chain joins TRBV20-1 and TRBJ2-5, with D perhaps being TRBD1 or TRBD2 (6 bases each). Trimming pared 1 base from V and 5 bases from J, leaving 23 bases between. Germline V gene lookup returns CDR1 DFQATT and CDR2 SNEGSKA (reference sequence). The CDR3 has 17 residues. Here the CDR3 DNA reads TGCAGTGCTAGAGTCTCGGGGGCGGCCGGCAAATCTGAGACCCAGTACTTC. Protein: CSARVSGAAGKSETQYF.

This chain connects TRBV6-4 to TRBJ2-1; 11 bases match TRBD2. The V segment lost 5 bases and the J segment 0 bases; nucleotides outside the gene matches: 9. CDR1 is MRHNA, CDR2 SNTAGT, per germline. The CDR3 is 18 amino acids. CDR3 sequence: CASSPFGGLAASYNEQFF. The CDR3 DNA reads as TGTGCCAGCAGTCCCTTCGGGGGACTAGCGGCCTCCTACAATGAGCAGTTCTTC.

Ten or more counts support this clonotype. The gene calls are TRBV20-1 and TRBJ2-1; TRBD2 agrees at 8 bases. This CDR3 region has 16 residues. Germline trimming cut 6 bases from V and 8 bases from J; bases unmatched to any gene: 18. Germline-derived CDR1 and CDR2 are DFQATT and SNEGSKA (reference sequence). For the CDR3, the DNA is TGCAGTGCCGCGGGGCTAGCGGGTTATTCAGCGGATGAGCAGTTCTTC. Amino acid sequence: CSAAGLAGYSADEQFF.

This clonotype was seen ten or more times. The chain links TRBV7-9 to TRBJ1-1; D gene ambiguous. Germline loops: CDR1 SEHNR, CDR2 FQNEAQ (reference sequence). CDR3 length: 10 residues. V was cut by 5 bases and J by 8 bases, with 6 bases left in between. CDR3 bases: TGTGCCAGCAGCCAGGTCGAAGCTTTCTTT. Its protein is CASSQVEAFF.

This clonotype came up a few times. The chain links TRBV14 to TRBJ2-7, with D perhaps matching TRBD2 (5 bases). The germline gives CDR1 SGHDN, CDR2 FVKESK. Trimming left V 4 bases short and J 2 bases short, with 12 bases between. The CDR3 is made up of 14 amino acids. DNA of the CDR3: TGTGCCAGCAGCCCTGGGAGCGGTCCCTACGAGCAGTACTTC. It translates to CASSPGSGPYEQYF.

This clonotype was seen many times. The rearrangement joins TRBV27 to TRBJ1-2; the D gene is possibly TRBD1 (6 bases). Germline CDR1 MNHEY, CDR2 SMNVEV (reference sequence). V lost 7 bases and J 8 bases, leaving 17 bases between the germline ends. There are 13 residues in the CDR3. In DNA form, the CDR3 reads TGTGCCAGCACCGCCACGGCAGGGGAAGGCTACACCTTC. The encoded protein is CASTATAGEGYTF.

In this sample, this clonotype turned up many times. The V call is TRBV7-3, the J call TRBJ2-7, with D hard to call. The germline V and J ends were trimmed by 1 base and 4 bases, with 17 bases remaining between them. CDR3 length: 16 residues. Germline V gene data show CDR1 as SGHTA and CDR2 as FQGTGA. CDR3: CASSLSPDRVGYEQYF. In DNA form, the CDR3 reads TGTGCCAGCAGCTTAAGTCCGGACCGGGTTGGGTACGAGCAGTACTTC.

This clonotype was counted many times. This sequence joins TRBV12-3 or TRBV12-4 and TRBJ2-3; 9 bases agree with TRBD1. The CDR3 is 15 amino acids. The J segment lost 3 bases and the V segment lost 2 bases, leaving 3 bases of the junction unmatched. CDR3 residues: CASSLQGQGTDTQYF. The CDR3 coding sequence is TGTGCCAGCAGTTTACAGGGACAGGGTACAGATACGCAGTATTTT.

This clonotype showed up many times. The CDR3 protein is CASAGSASGSYEQYF. CDR3 coding DNA: TGTGCCAGCGCTGGCTCGGCTAGCGGAAGCTACGAGCAGTACTTC. The chain links TRBV28 to TRBJ2-7, with TRBD2 matching 7 bases. V trimming: 8 bases; J trimming: 3 bases; junction bases outside the gene matches: 13. The CDR3 is 15 residues long. The germline CDR1 and CDR2 sequences are MDHEN and SYDVKM. Complete variable domain (other parts from reference TRBV28 and TRBJ2-7): DVKVTQSSRYLVKRTGEKVFLECVQDMDHENMFWYRQDPGLGLRLIYFSYDVKMKEKGDIPEGYSVSREKKERFSLILESASTNQTSMYLCASAGSASGSYEQYFGPGTRLTVT.

This clonotype was recorded many times. V gene TRBV28 combines with J gene TRBJ1-4, with D unclear. CDR1 and CDR2 from the germline V gene are MDHEN and SYDVKM. The CDR3 extends over 14 amino acids. Trimming took off 3 bases at V and 5 bases at J, with 10 bases between the two ends. The CDR3 loop is CASSFIAVNEKLFF. CDR3 DNA: TGTGCCAGCAGTTTCATCGCAGTAAATGAAAAACTGTTTTTT.

This clonotype showed up many times. For the CDR3, the DNA is TGCAGTGCTCAGCCCCCGGTTTTACCGCAAAACTATGGCTACACCTTC. Its protein is CSAQPPVLPQNYGYTF. The rearrangement links TRBV20-1 to TRBJ1-2; D is unresolved. Germline values: CDR1 DFQATT, CDR2 SNEGSKA (reference sequence). V was clipped by 5 bases and J by 2 bases, with 21 bases between them. The CDR3 length is 16 residues.

This clonotype has ten or more counts. This chain connects TRBV20-1 to TRBJ2-7, with 14 bases fitting TRBD2. CDR1 DFQATT and CDR2 SNEGSKA come from the germline V gene (reference sequence). The CDR3 has 13 amino acids. The trim removed 7 bases at V and 1 base at J, leaving 0 bases unmatched. CDR3 region: CSGTSGRSYEQYF. DNA for the CDR3: TGCAGTGGGACTAGCGGGAGGTCCTACGAGCAGTACTTC.

This clonotype was recorded many times. The chain is built from TRBV3-1 and TRBJ2-7, with D possibly being TRBD1 (5 bases). Germline values: CDR1 LGHDT, CDR2 YNNKEL (reference sequence). Deletions cut 2 bases from V and 5 bases from J, with 10 bases between. The CDR3 is 13 amino acids. The CDR3 DNA follows: TGTGCCAGCAGCCAATTGGGGCCGGACGAGCAGTACTTC. It codes for CASSQLGPDEQYF.

This clonotype was recorded many times. The chain couples TRBV7-3 to TRBJ2-3, with 8 bases matching TRBD2. The germline V gene has CDR1 SGHTA and CDR2 FQGTGA. The CDR3 totals 16 residues. The V gene end was trimmed by 2 bases and the J gene end by 5 bases; junction bases not matched to a gene: 9. For the CDR3, the DNA is TGTGCCAGCAGCTTATTTGGCGGGAGGTGGGAAGATACGCAGTATTTT. As protein: CASSLFGGRWEDTQYF. Supplemented by reference TRBV7-3 and TRBJ2-3, the full variable domain reads GAGVSQTPSNKVTEKGKYVELRCDPISGHTALYWYRQSLGQGPEFLIYFQGTGAADDSGLPNDRFFAVRPEGSVSTLKIQRTERGDSAVYLCASSLFGGRWEDTQYFGPGTRLTVL.

This clonotype was seen at least ten times. The CDR3 loop reads CASSPLAGVGDTQYF. The CDR3 nucleotides are TGTGCCAGCAGTCCCTTAGCGGGAGTAGGAGATACGCAGTATTTT. The chain is built from TRBV12-3 or TRBV12-4 and TRBJ2-3; 9 bases fit TRBD2. This CDR3 contains 15 residues. The junction had 8 bases not matched to a gene; V was cut back by 5 bases and J by 5 bases.

This clonotype occurred many times. The V call is TRBV7-9, the J call TRBJ2-2; D unclear. This CDR3 is built from 17 residues. Germline V lookup: CDR1 SEHNR, CDR2 FQNEAQ (reference sequence). Trimming shortened V by 3 bases and J by 4 bases, and 18 bases separated the two germline ends. In DNA form, the CDR3 reads TGTGCCAGCAGCTTGGGGTGGCGGCGGACGGGCACCGGGGAGCTGTTTTTT. Translated: CASSLGWRRTGTGELFF. Drawing the rest from reference TRBV7-9 and TRBJ2-2, the complete variable domain is DTGVSQNPRHKITKRGQNVTFRCDPISEHNRLYWYRQTLGQGPEFLTYFQNEAQLEKSRLLSDRFSAERPKGSFSTLEIQRTEQGDSAMYLCASSLGWRRTGTGELFFGEGSRLTVL.

This clonotype was seen repeatedly, ten times or more. This chain links TRBV2 with TRBJ2-5; 9 bases are a match to TRBD1. The V and J ends lost 6 bases and 2 bases, in that order; junction bases with no gene match: 22. There are 20 residues in the CDR3. Per germline, CDR1 SNHLY and CDR2 FYNNEI. This CDR3 reads CASRPTPGTGSVFWQETQYF. The CDR3 DNA sequence: TGTGCCAGCAGACCCACGCCCGGGACAGGGTCGGTTTTTTGGCAAGAGACCCAGTACTTC.